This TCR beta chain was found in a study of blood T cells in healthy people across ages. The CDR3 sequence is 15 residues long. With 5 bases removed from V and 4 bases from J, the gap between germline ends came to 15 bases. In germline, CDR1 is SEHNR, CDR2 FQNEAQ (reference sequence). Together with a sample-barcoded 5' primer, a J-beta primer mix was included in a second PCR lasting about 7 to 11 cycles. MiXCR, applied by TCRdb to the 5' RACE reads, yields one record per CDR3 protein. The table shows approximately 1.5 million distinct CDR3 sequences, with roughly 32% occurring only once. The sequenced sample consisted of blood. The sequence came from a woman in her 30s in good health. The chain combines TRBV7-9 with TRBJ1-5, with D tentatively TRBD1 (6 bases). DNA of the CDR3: TGTGCCAGCAGCGTCTCAGGGGATCGTAATCAGCCCCAGCATTTT. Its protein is CASSVSGDRNQPQHF.